What follows describes a single T cell receptor (beta chain). This receptor's antigen is unknown. No qualities accompany the bases; no much larger clone lies one base away. TCRbeta CDR3 regions were profiled with the immunoSEQ Assay using bias-controlled multiplex PCR amplification of genomic DNA. The original pipeline was this. The absolute abundance of each unique TCRbeta CDR3 region was quantified after sequences were collapsed and filtered. Two models were used to test differential abundance: a binomial model (Fisher-equivalent) and a beta-binomial model that adds time-dependent variance fitted from healthy donors. Clones with fewer than 5 combined templates were removed, and differential abundance was called for clones with a Benjamini-Hochberg FDR below 0.01. The form v = (b*log(k)+a)^2 was used to model beta-binomial variance as a function of total template count across the two samples. TCRdb retrieved this table from immuneACCESS and kept in-frame rearrangements only. Not all clones are present; in checked studies, unresolved V genes account for under half, and no reason is known for the remainder. V and J calls and clone size are as listed in that table; D and trimming were resolved from the DNA. The sample has about 63,000 clones on record, around 81% of them singletons. The ten biggest clones cover over 15% of the sample.

During the collection period, no infections or other immune events were recorded for the healthy donors. To calibrate time-dependent variance in a beta-binomial model of T-cell clone differential abundance, blood repertoires from healthy donors were used as a training cohort. There were roughly 10 healthy donors in the training cohort, of whom 3 were female and 7 were male. On average the donors were around 41 years old, and their ages spanned roughly 25 to 70 years. Whole blood, obtained from a commercial supplier, was collected from each healthy donor at three time points spaced about 2 weeks apart. Genomic DNA was extracted from unsorted whole blood for immunosequencing. CDR1 SGHNT and CDR2 YENEEA were looked up in the germline V gene. The junction carries 12 bases between V and J, which are trimmed by 5 bases and 10 bases respectively. The CDR3 has 12 amino acids, counting the end cysteine and phenylalanine. Of all the DNA, just the CDR3 is kept, 36 bases in frame from base 1.

The data were taken from a study of identifying expanded T cells in peripheral blood (dated by TCRdb to between 2018 and 2020). Background for the entire study: Four technical replicates, made by sequencing separate aliquots from the same pool of genomic DNA, were compared pairwise. Here is what the overall study found, with its caveats: The binomial model flagged approximately 1.2 differentially abundant clones between technical replicates, compared with roughly 15 over roughly 2 weeks and roughly 19 over roughly 4 weeks. The beta-binomial model significantly reduced the number of clones called differentially abundant and the false-positive rate across all healthy-donor time intervals. The authors expected that biological variance in healthy repertoires might rise further over much longer intervals, such as months to years. For all healthy donors, the variance in clone template counts between two-week samples rose significantly as total template count increased.

Material for sequencing was blood. This sequence was found in a person aged 18 to 75 in good health. The chain is encoded by TRBV11-3 joined to TRBJ2-1, with no D gene named confidently. CDR3 loop: CASSVDPGEQFF. The DNA sequence is TGTGCCAGCAGCGTGGACCCCGGGGAGCAGTTCTTC.